These 6 T cell receptor beta chains were all obtained from the same sample, sequenced in a study of blood T cell repertoires in COVID-19. Produced via immunoSEQ multiplex PCR; TCRdb's table is partial and in-frame only. The repertoire holds tens of thousands of clones, with around 91% as singletons. The material sequenced was peripheral blood. The origin of the receptors is an elderly woman with active or convalescent COVID-19.

The rearrangement uses TRBV9 and TRBJ2-2, with D perhaps matching TRBD2 (5 bases). The V and J ends lost 5 bases and 0 bases respectively, with 11 bases between them. The CDR3 spans 15 residues. The germline V gene has CDR1 SGDLS and CDR2 YYNGEE. CDR3 sequence (DNA): TGTGCCAGCAGGCCCCCCGGGACGAACACCGGGGAGCTGTTTTTT. Translated, it gives CASRPPGTNTGELFF.

The J gene is TRBJ1-6, the V gene TRBV7-9, with 9 bases that match TRBD1. Germline values: CDR1 SEHNR, CDR2 FQNEAQ (reference sequence). CDR3 length: 15 amino acids. Germline trimming cut 5 bases from V and 7 bases from J; bases unmatched to any gene: 6. In DNA form, the CDR3 reads TGTGCCAGCAGCGACTTGGGACAGGGAAATTCACCCCTCCACTTT. Its protein product is CASSDLGQGNSPLHF.

The chain uses TRBV7-2 and TRBJ2-1, with a tentative D call TRBD2 (5 bases). CDR1 and CDR2 from the germline V gene are SGHTA and FQGNSA. This CDR3 is 16 amino acids long. Trimming pared 1 base from V and 6 bases from J, leaving 16 bases between. The CDR3 region has the DNA TGTGCCAGCAGCTTAGTCGCCTCCCCCGGAGGCAATGAGCAGTTCTTC. It yields the protein CASSLVASPGGNEQFF.

This clone was counted a few times. The chain combines TRBV11-2 with TRBJ1-6; D call uncertain. The length of the CDR3 is 16 residues. Germline lookup yields CDR1 SGHAT and CDR2 FQNNGV. Trimming left V 0 bases short and J 9 bases short, with 15 bases between. DNA for the CDR3: TGTGCCAGCAGCTTAGAACGTGCGCTAATTGGTTCACCCCTCCACTTT. This codes for CASSLERALIGSPLHF.

The chain couples TRBV15 to TRBJ1-4; 10 nucleotides align to TRBD1. CDR3 length: 14 amino acids. Germline V gene lookup returns CDR1 LNHNV and CDR2 YYDKDF (reference sequence). Germline trimming cut 7 bases from V and 2 bases from J; bases unmatched to any gene: 1. The CDR3 coding sequence is TGTGCCACCAAGACAGGGGGCACTAATGAAAAACTGTTTTTT. This sequence encodes CATKTGGTNEKLFF.

The J gene is TRBJ2-2, the V gene TRBV10-2, with D possibly matching TRBD1 (6 bases). CDR1 and CDR2 from the germline V gene are WSHSY and SAAADI. The CDR3 sequence is 15 residues long. V was clipped by 1 base and J by 7 bases, with 13 bases between them. The CDR3 DNA sequence: TGCGCCAGCAGTGAGTTCAGGGGAATCGGCGGGGAGCTGTTTTTT. This codes for CASSEFRGIGGELFF.